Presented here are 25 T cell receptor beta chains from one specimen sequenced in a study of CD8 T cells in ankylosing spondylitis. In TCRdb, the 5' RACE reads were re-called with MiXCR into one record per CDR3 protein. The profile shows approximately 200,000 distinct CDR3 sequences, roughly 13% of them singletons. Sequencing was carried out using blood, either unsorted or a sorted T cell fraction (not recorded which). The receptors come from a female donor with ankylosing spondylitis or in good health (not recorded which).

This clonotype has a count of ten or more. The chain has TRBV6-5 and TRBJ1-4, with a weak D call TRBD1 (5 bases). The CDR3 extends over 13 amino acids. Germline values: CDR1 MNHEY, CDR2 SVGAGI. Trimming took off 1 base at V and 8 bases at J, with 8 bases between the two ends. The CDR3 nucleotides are TGTGCCAGCAGTTACTTGACAGACGAAAAACTGTTTTTT. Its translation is CASSYLTDEKLFF.

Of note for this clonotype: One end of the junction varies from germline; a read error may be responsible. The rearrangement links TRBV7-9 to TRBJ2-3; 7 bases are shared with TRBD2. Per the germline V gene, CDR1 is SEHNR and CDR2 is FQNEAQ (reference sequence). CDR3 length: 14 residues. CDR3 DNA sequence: TGTGCCAGCAGCTTAGCCTCCGGACTAGGCGCCACAGTTTTT. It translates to CASSLASGLGATVF.

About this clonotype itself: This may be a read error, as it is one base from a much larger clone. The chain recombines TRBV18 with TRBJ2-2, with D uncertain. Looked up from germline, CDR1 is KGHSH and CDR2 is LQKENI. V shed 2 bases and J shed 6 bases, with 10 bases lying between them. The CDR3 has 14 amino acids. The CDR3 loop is CASSPALMPGELFF. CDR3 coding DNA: TGTGCCAGCTCACCAGCGTTAATGCCCGGGGAGCTGTTTTTT.

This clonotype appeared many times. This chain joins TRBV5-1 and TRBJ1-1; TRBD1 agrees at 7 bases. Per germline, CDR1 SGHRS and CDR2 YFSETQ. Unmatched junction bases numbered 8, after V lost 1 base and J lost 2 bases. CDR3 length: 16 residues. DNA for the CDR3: TGCGCCAGCAGCTTGCGGGCCACAGGGGAAAACACTGAAGCTTTCTTT. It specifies CASSLRATGENTEAFF.

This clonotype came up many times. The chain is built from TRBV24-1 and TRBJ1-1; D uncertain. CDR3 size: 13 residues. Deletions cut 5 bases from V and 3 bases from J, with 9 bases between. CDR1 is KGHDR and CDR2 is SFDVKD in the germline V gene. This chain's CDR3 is CATSGRPHTEAFF. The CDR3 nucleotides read TGTGCCACCAGTGGTCGGCCACACACTGAAGCTTTCTTT.

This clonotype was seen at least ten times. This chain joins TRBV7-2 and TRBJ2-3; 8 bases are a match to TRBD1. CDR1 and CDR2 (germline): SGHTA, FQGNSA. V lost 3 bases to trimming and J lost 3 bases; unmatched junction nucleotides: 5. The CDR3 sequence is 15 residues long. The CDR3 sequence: CASSFGQGGTDTQYF. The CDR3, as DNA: TGTGCCAGCAGCTTTGGACAGGGTGGAACAGATACGCAGTATTTT. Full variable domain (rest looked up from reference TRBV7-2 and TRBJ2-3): GAGVSQSPSNKVTEKGKDVELRCDPISGHTALYWYRQSLGQGLEFLIYFQGNSAPDKSGLPSDRFSAERTGGSVSTLTIQRTQQEDSAVYLCASSFGQGGTDTQYFGPGTRLTVL.

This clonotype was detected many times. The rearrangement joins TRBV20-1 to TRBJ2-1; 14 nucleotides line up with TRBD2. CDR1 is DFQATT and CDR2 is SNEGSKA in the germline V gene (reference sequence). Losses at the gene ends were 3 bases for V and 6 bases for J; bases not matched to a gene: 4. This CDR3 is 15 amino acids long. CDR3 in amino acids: CSARGTSGRFNEQFF. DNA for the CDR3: TGCAGTGCTAGGGGGACTAGCGGGAGATTCAATGAGCAGTTCTTC.

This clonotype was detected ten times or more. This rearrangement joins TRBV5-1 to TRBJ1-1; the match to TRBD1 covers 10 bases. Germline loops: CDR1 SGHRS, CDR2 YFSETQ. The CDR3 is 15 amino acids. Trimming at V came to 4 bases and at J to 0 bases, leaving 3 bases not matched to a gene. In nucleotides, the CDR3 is TGCGCCAGCAGCCCGGGGACAGGGGTGAACACTGAAGCTTTCTTT. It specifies CASSPGTGVNTEAFF.

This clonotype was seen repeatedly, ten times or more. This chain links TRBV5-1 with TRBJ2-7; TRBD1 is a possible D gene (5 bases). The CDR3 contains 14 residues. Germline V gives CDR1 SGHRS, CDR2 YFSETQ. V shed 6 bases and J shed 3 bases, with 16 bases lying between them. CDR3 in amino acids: CASTKTLQGYEQYF. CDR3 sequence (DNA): TGCGCCAGCACCAAGACCCTTCAGGGCTACGAGCAGTACTTC.

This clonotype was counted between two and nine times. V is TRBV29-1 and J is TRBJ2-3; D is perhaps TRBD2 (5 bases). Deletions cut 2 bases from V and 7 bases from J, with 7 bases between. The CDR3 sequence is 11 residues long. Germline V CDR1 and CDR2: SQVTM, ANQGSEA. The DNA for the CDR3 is TGCAGCGTTGAAAGGGAGAATACGCAGTATTTT. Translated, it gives CSVERENTQYF.

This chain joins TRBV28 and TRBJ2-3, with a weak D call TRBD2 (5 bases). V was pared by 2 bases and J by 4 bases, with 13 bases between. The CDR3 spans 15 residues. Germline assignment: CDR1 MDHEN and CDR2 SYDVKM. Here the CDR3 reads CASSLGSVSADTQYF. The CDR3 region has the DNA TGTGCCAGCAGTTTAGGTAGCGTCTCCGCAGATACGCAGTATTTT.

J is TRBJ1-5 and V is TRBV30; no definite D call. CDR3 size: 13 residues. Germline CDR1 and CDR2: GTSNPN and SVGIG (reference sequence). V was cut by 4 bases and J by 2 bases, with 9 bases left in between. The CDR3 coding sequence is TGTGCCTGGAATCCGGATGGCAATCAGCCCCAGCATTTT. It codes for CAWNPDGNQPQHF.

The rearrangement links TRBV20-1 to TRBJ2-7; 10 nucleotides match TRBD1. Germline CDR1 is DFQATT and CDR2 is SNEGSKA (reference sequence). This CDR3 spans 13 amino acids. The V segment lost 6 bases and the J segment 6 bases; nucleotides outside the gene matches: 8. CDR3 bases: TGCAGTGCGCCCGACAGGGGGCGTACCGAGCAGTACTTC. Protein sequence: CSAPDRGRTEQYF.

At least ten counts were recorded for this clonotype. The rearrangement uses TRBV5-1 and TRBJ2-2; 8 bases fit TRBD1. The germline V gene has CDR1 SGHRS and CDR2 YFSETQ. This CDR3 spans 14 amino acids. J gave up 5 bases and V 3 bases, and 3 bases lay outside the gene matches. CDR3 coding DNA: TGCGCCAGCAGCTGGACAGGGCTTACCGGGGAGCTGTTTTTT. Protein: CASSWTGLTGELFF.

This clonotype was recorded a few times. CDR3 sequence (DNA): TGTGCCAGCTCACCACGACTAGCGGGAGGCACAGATACGCAGTATTTT. Translation: CASSPRLAGGTDTQYF. The V call is TRBV18, the J call TRBJ2-3, with TRBD2 matching 12 bases. V lost 1 base to trimming and J lost 1 base; unmatched junction nucleotides: 0. The CDR3 has 16 residues. CDR1 and CDR2 (germline): KGHSH, LQKENI.

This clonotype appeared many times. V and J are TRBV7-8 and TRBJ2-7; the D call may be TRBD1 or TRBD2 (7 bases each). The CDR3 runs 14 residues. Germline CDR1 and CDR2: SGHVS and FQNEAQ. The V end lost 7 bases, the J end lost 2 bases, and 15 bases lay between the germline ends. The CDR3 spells CASTPGGETYEQYF. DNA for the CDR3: TGTGCCAGCACCCCAGGGGGGGAGACCTACGAGCAGTACTTC.

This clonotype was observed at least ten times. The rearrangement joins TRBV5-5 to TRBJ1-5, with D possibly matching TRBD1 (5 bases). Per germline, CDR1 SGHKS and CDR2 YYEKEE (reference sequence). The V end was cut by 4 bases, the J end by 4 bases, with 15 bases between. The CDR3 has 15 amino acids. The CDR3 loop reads CASSTQPGDNQPQHF. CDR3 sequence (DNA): TGTGCCAGCAGCACCCAACCGGGGGATAATCAGCCCCAGCATTTT.

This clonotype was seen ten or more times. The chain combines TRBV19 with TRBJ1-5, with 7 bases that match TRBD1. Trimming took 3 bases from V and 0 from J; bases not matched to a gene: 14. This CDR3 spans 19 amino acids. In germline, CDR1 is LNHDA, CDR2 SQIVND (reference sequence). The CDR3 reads CASSIDARPGQVSNQPQHF. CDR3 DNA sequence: TGTGCCAGTAGTATTGATGCCCGCCCTGGACAGGTTAGCAATCAGCCCCAGCATTTT.

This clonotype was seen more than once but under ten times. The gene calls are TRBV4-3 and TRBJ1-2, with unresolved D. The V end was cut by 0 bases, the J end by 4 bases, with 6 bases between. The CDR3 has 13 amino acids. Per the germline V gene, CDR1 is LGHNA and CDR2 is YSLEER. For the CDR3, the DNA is TGCGCCAGCAGCCAAGATGGGTCCTATGGCTACACCTTC. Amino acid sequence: CASSQDGSYGYTF.

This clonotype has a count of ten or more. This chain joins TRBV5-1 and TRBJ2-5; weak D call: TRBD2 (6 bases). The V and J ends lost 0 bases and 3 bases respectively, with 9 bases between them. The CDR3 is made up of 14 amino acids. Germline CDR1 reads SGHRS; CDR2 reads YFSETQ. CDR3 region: CASSLDPGEETQYF. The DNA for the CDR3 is TGCGCCAGCAGCTTGGACCCGGGAGAAGAGACCCAGTACTTC.

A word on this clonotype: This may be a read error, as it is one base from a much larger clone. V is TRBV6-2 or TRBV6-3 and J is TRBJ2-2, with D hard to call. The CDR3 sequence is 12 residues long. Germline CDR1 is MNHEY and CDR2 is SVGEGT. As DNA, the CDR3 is TGTGCCGGCAGTCTCCCGTTCGGGGAGCTGTTTTTT. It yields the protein CAGSLPFGELFF.

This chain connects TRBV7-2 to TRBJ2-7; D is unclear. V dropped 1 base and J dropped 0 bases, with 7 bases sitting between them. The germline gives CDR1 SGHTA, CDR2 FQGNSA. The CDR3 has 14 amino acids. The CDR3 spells CASSLGPNSYEQYF. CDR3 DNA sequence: TGTGCCAGCAGCTTAGGGCCAAACTCCTACGAGCAGTACTTC.

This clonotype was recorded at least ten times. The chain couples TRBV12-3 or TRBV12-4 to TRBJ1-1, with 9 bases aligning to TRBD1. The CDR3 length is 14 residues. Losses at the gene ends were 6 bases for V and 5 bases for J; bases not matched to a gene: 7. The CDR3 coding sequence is TGTGCCAGCAGCCAAGCGACAGGGGGGACTGAAGCTTTCTTT. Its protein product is CASSQATGGTEAFF.

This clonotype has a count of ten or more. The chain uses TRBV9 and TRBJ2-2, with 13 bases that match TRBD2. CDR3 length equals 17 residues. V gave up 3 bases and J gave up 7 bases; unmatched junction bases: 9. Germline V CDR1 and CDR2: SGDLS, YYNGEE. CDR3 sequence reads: CASSAKTSGRLGGELFF. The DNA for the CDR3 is TGTGCCAGCAGCGCGAAGACTAGCGGGAGGCTTGGCGGGGAGCTGTTTTTT.

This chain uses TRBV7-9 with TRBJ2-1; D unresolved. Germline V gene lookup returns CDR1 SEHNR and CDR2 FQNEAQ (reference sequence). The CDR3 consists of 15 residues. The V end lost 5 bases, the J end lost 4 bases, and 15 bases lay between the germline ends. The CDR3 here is CASSPDRLEYNEQFF. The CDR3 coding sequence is TGTGCCAGCAGCCCCGACCGGCTCGAATACAATGAGCAGTTCTTC.